The 21 T cell receptor beta chains in this list originate from one sample, sequenced in a study of T cells in Graves' hyperthyroidism and ophthalmopathy. There were TCR beta CDR3 regions amplified from RNA transcripts. During a first-round RT-PCR of the TCR CDR3, the HTBI primer set was used. TCRdb fed the multiplex PCR reads into MiXCR, producing one record per CDR3 protein. The table has under 300,000 distinct CDR3 sequences, less than 15% seen once; the top ten hold about an eighth. The sequenced sample consisted of blood. Receptor source: a woman aged 40 to 50 with Graves' hyperthyroidism that later progressed to Graves' ophthalmopathy.

A few counts support this clonotype. The chain is built from TRBV29-1 and TRBJ2-1, with 9 positions matching TRBD2. With V trimmed by 3 bases and J by 8 bases, 8 bases remained unmatched. CDR3 length equals 14 residues. Per germline, CDR1 SQVTM and CDR2 ANQGSEA. CDR3 DNA: TGCAGCGTTGATCGCGGGAGGGGGGGGGATGAGCAGTTCTTC. Its protein is CSVDRGRGGDEQFF.

The chain employs TRBV7-9 and TRBJ2-5; D remains ambiguous. This CDR3 spans 16 amino acids. V was clipped by 0 bases and J by 3 bases, with 14 bases between them. Germline V gives CDR1 SEHNR, CDR2 FQNEAQ (reference sequence). The CDR3 spells CASSLAAVNTEETQYF. As DNA, the CDR3 is TGTGCCAGCAGCTTAGCGGCGGTGAACACTGAAGAGACCCAGTACTTC. Full variable domain (missing parts from reference TRBV7-9 and TRBJ2-5): DTGVSQNPRHKITKRGQNVTFRCDPISEHNRLYWYRQTLGQGPEFLTYFQNEAQLEKSRLLSDRFSAERPKGSFSTLEIQRTEQGDSAMYLCASSLAAVNTEETQYFGPGTRLLVL.

In its sample, this clonotype was seen a few times. The chain carries TRBV20-1 and TRBJ1-2, with D tentatively TRBD1 (5 bases). The CDR3 is 12 amino acids. Per the germline V gene, CDR1 is DFQATT and CDR2 is SNEGSKA (reference sequence). V gave up 7 bases and J gave up 7 bases, with 16 bases separating them. Written as DNA, the CDR3 is TGCAGTGTGGGGCCCCCCGAAGGTGGCTACACCTTC. Its protein product is CSVGPPEGGYTF.

This clonotype was seen ten or more times. The V and J genes are TRBV14 and TRBJ1-1; D is undetermined. V was pared by 1 base and J by 10 bases, with 13 bases between. CDR3 size: 13 residues. Germline V lookup: CDR1 SGHDN, CDR2 FVKESK. The chain's CDR3 is CASSQVGKRGAFF. In DNA form, the CDR3 reads TGTGCCAGCAGCCAAGTCGGTAAGCGCGGAGCTTTCTTT.

This clonotype came up many times. The V call is TRBV20-1, the J call TRBJ2-3; D assignment may be TRBD1 or TRBD2 (5 bases each). V shed 0 bases and J shed 3 bases, with 13 bases lying between them. CDR1 and CDR2 from the germline V gene are DFQATT and SNEGSKA (reference sequence). CDR3 length: 15 residues. CDR3 amino acids: CSARDHRDATDTQYF. Here the CDR3 DNA reads TGCAGTGCTAGAGATCATCGGGACGCGACAGATACGCAGTATTTT.

This clonotype was found many times. The rearrangement uses TRBV28 and TRBJ1-1; D is unresolved. Trimming took off 3 bases at V and 1 base at J, with 9 bases between the two ends. The V gene's germline CDR1 is MDHEN and CDR2 SYDVKM. There are 14 residues in the CDR3. In nucleotides, the CDR3 is TGTGCCAGCAGTTTTCCCCGAGGGAACACTGAAGCTTTCTTT. Its translation is CASSFPRGNTEAFF.

This clonotype was observed a single time. V gene TRBV6-5 combines with J gene TRBJ2-5; D might be TRBD2 (6 bases). Per the germline V gene, CDR1 is MNHEY and CDR2 is SVGAGI. V was clipped by 1 base and J by 2 bases, with 23 bases between them. The CDR3 is 19 amino acids. In nucleotides, the CDR3 is TGTGCCAGCAGTTACTACGGAGGGACCGGGACTCTCCCTCAAGAGACCCAGTACTTC. Translating it yields CASSYYGGTGTLPQETQYF.

This clonotype was picked up many times. J is TRBJ2-6 and V is TRBV28; TRBD1 agrees at 7 bases. Germline V lookup: CDR1 MDHEN, CDR2 SYDVKM. J gave up 0 bases and V 4 bases, and 3 bases lay outside the gene matches. The CDR3 runs to 16 residues. Written as DNA, the CDR3 is TGTGCCAGCAGTTCGACAGGGAGCTCTGGGGCCAACGTCCTGACTTTC. Protein product: CASSSTGSSGANVLTF.

At least ten counts were recorded for this clonotype. The chain links TRBV5-1 to TRBJ2-1; 9 bases are a match to TRBD2. V shed 5 bases, J shed 3 bases, and the junction held 6 bases outside the gene matches. The CDR3 runs 15 residues. The germline V gene has CDR1 SGHRS and CDR2 YFSETQ. Here the CDR3 reads CASRNSGSDYNEQFF. In DNA form, the CDR3 reads TGCGCCAGCAGGAATAGCGGGAGCGACTACAATGAGCAGTTCTTC.

This clonotype appeared a few times. V is TRBV19 and J is TRBJ2-1; 14 positions agree with TRBD2. Germline CDR1 and CDR2: LNHDA and SQIVND (reference sequence). This CDR3 is built from 19 residues. The V and J ends lost 6 bases and 1 base, in that order; junction bases with no gene match: 11. The CDR3 spells CASRRGTSGSLPSYNEQFF. DNA for the CDR3: TGTGCCAGTAGACGTGGGACTAGCGGGAGCCTACCATCCTACAATGAGCAGTTCTTC.

At least ten counts were recorded for this clonotype. The chain has TRBV30 and TRBJ1-4; no clear D. The CDR3 totals 11 residues. Germline CDR1 is GTSNPN and CDR2 is SVGIG (reference sequence). Trimming removed 0 bases from V and 8 bases from J, with 4 bases in between. The CDR3 protein is CAWSVLEKLFF. The CDR3 region has the DNA TGTGCCTGGAGTGTCCTAGAAAAACTGTTTTTT.

This clonotype was recorded many times. The chain combines TRBV7-9 with TRBJ2-7; 9 bases are shared with TRBD1. Germline CDR1 SEHNR, CDR2 FQNEAQ (reference sequence). Trimming took 2 bases from V and 2 from J; bases not matched to a gene: 13. The CDR3 contains 18 residues. CDR3 protein: CASSLTLVPGQGTYEQYF. CDR3 DNA sequence: TGTGCCAGCAGCTTAACCCTGGTCCCGGGACAGGGCACCTACGAGCAGTACTTC. The entire variable domain, with the rest obtained from reference TRBV7-9 and TRBJ2-7, is as follows: DTGVSQNPRHKITKRGQNVTFRCDPISEHNRLYWYRQTLGQGPEFLTYFQNEAQLEKSRLLSDRFSAERPKGSFSTLEIQRTEQGDSAMYLCASSLTLVPGQGTYEQYFGPGTRLTVT.

This clonotype was observed a handful of times. V gene TRBV6-1 combines with J gene TRBJ2-3, with 9 bases that match TRBD1. This CDR3 has 15 residues. The J segment lost 3 bases and the V segment lost 7 bases, leaving 8 bases of the junction unmatched. Germline assignment: CDR1 MNHNS and CDR2 SASEGT. In nucleotides, the CDR3 is TGTGCCAGCACTACCGGGACAGGGTCAACAGATACGCAGTATTTT. Encoded protein: CASTTGTGSTDTQYF.

This clonotype was observed many times. The chain couples TRBV18 to TRBJ2-5; D remains unclear. CDR3 size: 12 residues. Germline lookup yields CDR1 KGHSH and CDR2 LQKENI. Trimming pared 1 base from V and 5 bases from J, leaving 5 bases between. CDR3 residues: CASSPQSETQYF. CDR3 sequence (DNA): TGTGCCAGCTCACCACAGTCGGAGACCCAGTACTTC.

This clonotype appeared many times. The chain employs TRBV7-6 and TRBJ1-1; D gene uncertain. This CDR3 region has 13 residues. V shed 4 bases and J shed 1 base, with 7 bases lying between them. Per germline, CDR1 SGHVS and CDR2 FNYEAQ. CDR3 DNA sequence: TGTGCCAGCAGCTCCAGTGCGAACACTGAAGCTTTCTTT. Its protein product is CASSSSANTEAFF.

This clonotype was recorded at least ten times. The CDR3 sequence: CASSFFDTEAFF. CDR3 nucleotides: TGTGCCAGCAGTTTTTTTGACACTGAAGCTTTCTTT. The rearrangement links TRBV28 to TRBJ1-1; D remains ambiguous. Trimming stripped 3 bases from V and 3 bases from J, with 5 bases between. Germline assignment: CDR1 MDHEN and CDR2 SYDVKM. This CDR3 comprises 12 residues.

At least ten counts were recorded for this clonotype. The chain joins TRBV29-1 to TRBJ2-7; TRBD2 matches at 14 bases. This CDR3 contains 21 residues. Germline V gene data show CDR1 as SQVTM and CDR2 as ANQGSEA. V was pared by 3 bases and J by 1 base, with 20 bases of the junction left unmatched. The CDR3 DNA reads as TGCAGCGTTGATTCCCCGGTAGGGGGGGGGACTAGCGGGAGAGGGTCCTACGAGCAGTACTTC. Translated, it gives CSVDSPVGGGTSGRGSYEQYF.

The gene calls are TRBV28 and TRBJ2-3, with D possibly matching TRBD2 (5 bases). CDR3 size: 15 residues. Per the germline V gene, CDR1 is MDHEN and CDR2 is SYDVKM. Trimming took 7 bases from V and 2 from J, leaving 16 bases between them. CDR3 region: CASTPRGGSTDTQYF. CDR3 sequence (DNA): TGTGCCAGCACCCCTCGCGGAGGATCCACAGATACGCAGTATTTT.

This clonotype turned up a few times. This chain connects TRBV9 to TRBJ2-1, with 8 bases aligning to TRBD1. The CDR3 has 14 amino acids. The J segment lost 9 bases and the V segment lost 0 bases, leaving 5 bases of the junction unmatched. In germline, CDR1 is SGDLS, CDR2 YYNGEE. The CDR3 coding sequence is TGTGCCAGCAGCGTAGATCAGGGGGCTACTGAGCAGTTCTTC. Its translation: CASSVDQGATEQFF.

This clonotype was observed at least ten times. This chain connects TRBV20-1 to TRBJ2-7, with D hard to call. The CDR3 sequence is 12 residues long. V lost 5 bases and J lost 6, with 14 bases in between. The germline gives CDR1 DFQATT, CDR2 SNEGSKA (reference sequence). In DNA form, the CDR3 reads TGCAGTGCTGGCCCCCCCGTTGGCGAGCAGTACTTC. It codes for CSAGPPVGEQYF.

This clonotype appeared many times. The chain employs TRBV11-2 and TRBJ1-5; D is undetermined. This CDR3 is 12 amino acids long. CDR1 is SGHAT, CDR2 FQNNGV, per germline. Deletions cut 4 bases from V and 5 bases from J, with 6 bases between. DNA of the CDR3: TGTGCCAGCAGCTCGGGGTATCAGCCCCAGCATTTT. The encoded protein is CASSSGYQPQHF. Supplemented by reference TRBV11-2 and TRBJ1-5, the full variable domain reads EAGVAQSPRYKIIEKRQSVAFWCNPISGHATLYWYQQILGQGPKLLIQFQNNGVVDDSQLPKDRFSAERLKGVDSTLKIQPAKLEDSAVYLCASSSGYQPQHFGDGTRLSIL.